Listed below are T cell receptor beta chains from one sample, sequenced in a study of PD-1 blockade in classical Hodgkin lymphoma. Sequencing used immunoSEQ multiplex PCR; TCRdb keeps in-frame clones, though not all of them. This table has over 10,000 clones, more than 85% appearing once. This material consisted of peripheral blood mononuclear cells (PBMCs), taken at baseline. The source of these receptors is a human donor with classical Hodgkin lymphoma. CDR3s include the opening cysteine and the closing phenylalanine or tryptophan. D genes are given only for firm matches. Only some rows state a clone size, as once, few, many or a class for expanded clones.

CDR3aa: CASTLGRDYGYTF; CDR3nt: TGTGCCAGCACTCTTGGACGGGACTATGGCTACACCTTC; d_gene: .; v_gene: TRBV2; j_gene: TRBJ1-2; abundance: .
CDR3aa: CASSSWGGYEQYF; CDR3nt: TGTGCCAGCAGTAGTTGGGGGGGCTACGAGCAGTACTTC; d_gene: TRBD2; v_gene: TRBV6-1; j_gene: TRBJ2-7; abundance: .
CDR3aa: CAWMRYNEKLFF; CDR3nt: TGTGCCTGGATGAGATATAATGAAAAACTGTTTTTT; d_gene: .; v_gene: TRBV30; j_gene: TRBJ1-4; abundance: .
CDR3aa: CASSFGRSTEAFF; CDR3nt: TGTGCCAGCAGTTTCGGCAGGTCCACTGAAGCTTTCTTT; d_gene: .; v_gene: TRBV6-5; j_gene: TRBJ1-1; abundance: .
CDR3aa: CASRATGSEDTEAFF; CDR3nt: TGCGCCAGCAGGGCAACAGGGAGCGAGGACACTGAAGCTTTCTTT; d_gene: .; v_gene: TRBV5-1; j_gene: TRBJ1-1; abundance: .
CDR3aa: CASSTPPQRGGYTGELFF; CDR3nt: TGTGCCAGTAGTACACCCCCTCAGCGGGGGGGATACACCGGGGAGCTGTTTTTT; d_gene: TRBD2; v_gene: TRBV19; j_gene: TRBJ2-2; abundance: .
CDR3aa: CASSLSGGTEAFF; CDR3nt: TGTGCCAGCAGTCTCTCCGGGGGCACTGAAGCTTTCTTT; d_gene: .; v_gene: TRBV7-9; j_gene: TRBJ1-1; abundance: .
CDR3aa: CASSTRTSGGADTQYF; CDR3nt: TGTGCCAGCAGCACCCGGACTAGCGGGGGAGCAGATACGCAGTATTTT; d_gene: TRBD2; v_gene: TRBV7-8; j_gene: TRBJ2-3; abundance: .
CDR3aa: CASSDTGVDTEAFF; CDR3nt: TGCGCCAGCAGTGATACAGGGGTTGACACTGAAGCTTTCTTT; d_gene: TRBD1; v_gene: TRBV10-2; j_gene: TRBJ1-1; abundance: .
CDR3aa: CASSMLDQPQHF; CDR3nt: TGTGCCAGTAGTATGTTGGATCAGCCCCAGCATTTT; d_gene: .; v_gene: TRBV19; j_gene: TRBJ1-5; abundance: .
CDR3aa: CASSFDRGNTGELFF; CDR3nt: TGCGCCAGCAGCTTTGACAGGGGCAACACCGGGGAGCTGTTTTTT; d_gene: TRBD1; v_gene: TRBV5-1; j_gene: TRBJ2-2; abundance: .
CDR3aa: CASSLQTTGAGNTIYF; CDR3nt: TGCGCCAGCAGCTTACAAACGACAGGGGCTGGAAACACCATATATTTT; d_gene: TRBD1; v_gene: TRBV5-1; j_gene: TRBJ1-3; abundance: .
CDR3aa: CASSLTGFEQYF; CDR3nt: TGTGCCAGCAGCTTGACAGGGTTCGAGCAGTACTTC; d_gene: TRBD1; v_gene: TRBV7-9; j_gene: TRBJ2-7; abundance: .
CDR3aa: CASSLTQGGYSPLHF; CDR3nt: TGTGCCAGCAGCCTCACCCAAGGGGGTTATTCACCCCTCCACTTT; d_gene: .; v_gene: TRBV7-9; j_gene: TRBJ1-6; abundance: .
CDR3aa: CASSPGQREGYGYTF; CDR3nt: TGCGCCAGCAGCCCCGGACAGAGGGAAGGCTATGGCTACACCTTC; d_gene: .; v_gene: TRBV5-1; j_gene: TRBJ1-2; abundance: .
CDR3aa: CASSQDFEGLHYGYTF; CDR3nt: TGCGCCAGCAGCCAAGATTTTGAGGGATTGCACTATGGCTACACCTTC; d_gene: .; v_gene: TRBV4-1; j_gene: TRBJ1-2; abundance: .
CDR3aa: CASSAETGPTYEQYF; CDR3nt: TGTGCCAGCAGCGCCGAGACAGGACCAACCTACGAGCAGTACTTC; d_gene: .; v_gene: TRBV9; j_gene: TRBJ2-7; abundance: .
CDR3aa: CASSNGKTYGYTF; CDR3nt: TGTGCCAGCAGTAACGGAAAGACCTATGGCTACACCTTC; d_gene: .; v_gene: TRBV2; j_gene: TRBJ1-2; abundance: .
CDR3aa: CASSLEGGNQPQHF; CDR3nt: TGCGCCAGCAGCTTGGAGGGGGGCAATCAGCCCCAGCATTTT; d_gene: .; v_gene: TRBV5-1; j_gene: TRBJ1-5; abundance: .
CDR3aa: CASTSGGLSYNEQFF; CDR3nt: TGCGCCAGCACTTCGGGGGGACTATCCTACAATGAGCAGTTCTTC; d_gene: TRBD2; v_gene: TRBV5-1; j_gene: TRBJ2-1; abundance: .
CDR3aa: CASSLQGPPGTRMNTEAFF; CDR3nt: TGTGCCAGCAGCCTTCAGGGCCCCCCAGGGACAAGGATGAACACTGAAGCTTTCTTT; d_gene: .; v_gene: TRBV14; j_gene: TRBJ1-1; abundance: .
CDR3aa: CAWMGQGISEAFF; CDR3nt: TGTGCCTGGATGGGACAGGGGATATCTGAAGCTTTCTTT; d_gene: TRBD1; v_gene: TRBV30; j_gene: TRBJ1-1; abundance: .
CDR3aa: CASSTPGQGNEKLFF; CDR3nt: TGTGCCAGCAGTACCCCGGGACAGGGAAATGAAAAACTGTTTTTT; d_gene: TRBD1; v_gene: TRBV6-5; j_gene: TRBJ1-4; abundance: once
CDR3aa: CASSLGRAFGGYEQYF; CDR3nt: TGTGCCAGCAGCTTAGGGAGGGCCTTTGGGGGTTACGAGCAGTACTTC; d_gene: .; v_gene: TRBV7-8; j_gene: TRBJ2-7; abundance: .
CDR3aa: CASSYGRTSSGEQFF; CDR3nt: TGTGCCAGCAGTTACGGCAGGACTAGTTCGGGTGAGCAGTTCTTC; d_gene: TRBD2; v_gene: TRBV6-6; j_gene: TRBJ2-1; abundance: .
CDR3aa: CASSATLNYGYTF; CDR3nt: TGTGCCAGCAGTGCCACCCTTAATTATGGCTACACCTTC; d_gene: .; v_gene: TRBV6-6; j_gene: TRBJ1-2; abundance: .
CDR3aa: CASSLVPSGAETQYF; CDR3nt: TGCGCCAGCAGCTTGGTGCCTAGCGGGGCGGAGACCCAGTACTTC; d_gene: TRBD2; v_gene: TRBV5-1; j_gene: TRBJ2-5; abundance: .
CDR3aa: CAISRTGYEQYF; CDR3nt: TGTGCCATCAGCCGGACAGGGTACGAGCAGTACTTC; d_gene: TRBD1; v_gene: TRBV10-3; j_gene: TRBJ2-7; abundance: .
CDR3aa: CASSPWGTEAFF; CDR3nt: TGCGCCAGCAGCCCCTGGGGCACTGAAGCTTTCTTT; d_gene: .; v_gene: TRBV5-1; j_gene: TRBJ1-1; abundance: .
CDR3aa: CASSILPPGSTGYNEQFF; CDR3nt: TGTGCCAGTAGTATTCTCCCCCCTGGTTCGACGGGGTACAATGAGCAGTTCTTC; d_gene: .; v_gene: TRBV19; j_gene: TRBJ2-1; abundance: .
CDR3aa: CASSFLDRVNTEAFF; CDR3nt: TGTGCCAGCAGTTTTCTTGACAGGGTGAACACTGAAGCTTTCTTT; d_gene: TRBD1; v_gene: TRBV28; j_gene: TRBJ1-1; abundance: .
CDR3aa: CASSIGVDTQYF; CDR3nt: TGTGCCAGTAGTATAGGAGTAGATACGCAGTATTTT; d_gene: .; v_gene: TRBV19; j_gene: TRBJ2-3; abundance: .
CDR3aa: CASSFPGTSNTEAFF; CDR3nt: TGTGCCAGCAGCTTCCCCGGGACTTCGAACACTGAAGCTTTCTTT; d_gene: .; v_gene: TRBV7-2; j_gene: TRBJ1-1; abundance: .
CDR3aa: CASSQEISRGLGYEQYF; CDR3nt: TGTGCCAGCAGCCAAGAGATTAGTAGGGGCCTGGGCTACGAGCAGTACTTC; d_gene: .; v_gene: TRBV4-2; j_gene: TRBJ2-7; abundance: .
CDR3aa: CASSGGGVRETQYF; CDR3nt: TGTGCCAGCAGTGGCGGGGGGGTACGCGAGACCCAGTACTTC; d_gene: TRBD2; v_gene: TRBV6-5; j_gene: TRBJ2-5; abundance: .
CDR3aa: CASSEAGAGYNGELFF; CDR3nt: TGTGCCAGCAGCGAAGCGGGGGCCGGGTATAACGGGGAGCTGTTTTTT; d_gene: TRBD2; v_gene: TRBV5-6; j_gene: TRBJ2-2; abundance: .
CDR3aa: CASSSDRAMGYTF; CDR3nt: TGTGCCAGCAGTTCGGACAGGGCGATGGGCTACACCTTC; d_gene: TRBD1; v_gene: TRBV6-5; j_gene: TRBJ1-2; abundance: .
CDR3aa: CASSLGQGPFGDTEAFF; CDR3nt: TGTGCCAGCAGCCTGGGACAGGGTCCTTTCGGGGATACTGAAGCTTTCTTT; d_gene: TRBD1; v_gene: TRBV7-2; j_gene: TRBJ1-1; abundance: few
CDR3aa: CASSLRPNQPQHF; CDR3nt: TGTGCCAGCAGCTTAAGACCCAATCAGCCCCAGCATTTT; d_gene: .; v_gene: TRBV7-8; j_gene: TRBJ1-5; abundance: few
CDR3aa: CAWVPKGAGQPQHF; CDR3nt: TGTGCCTGGGTGCCAAAGGGGGCTGGTCAGCCCCAGCATTTT; d_gene: TRBD1; v_gene: TRBV30; j_gene: TRBJ1-5; abundance: once
CDR3aa: CASSQGFGTEAFF; CDR3nt: TGCGCCAGCTCACAGGGTTTTGGCACTGAAGCTTTCTTT; d_gene: .; v_gene: TRBV18; j_gene: TRBJ1-1; abundance: once
CDR3aa: CASSLGAGTSTDTQYF; CDR3nt: TGCGCCAGCAGCCTCGGGGCAGGGACTAGCACAGATACGCAGTATTTT; d_gene: .; v_gene: TRBV4-1; j_gene: TRBJ2-3; abundance: .
CDR3aa: CSVLDPGQGSF; CDR3nt: TGCAGCGTTCTGGATCCGGGACAGGGGTCCTTC; d_gene: TRBD1; v_gene: TRBV29-1; j_gene: TRBJ1-2; abundance: .
CDR3aa: CASSRDSTETQYF; CDR3nt: TGTGCCAGCAGCCGGGACTCAACAGAGACCCAGTACTTC; d_gene: .; v_gene: TRBV7-2; j_gene: TRBJ2-5; abundance: .
CDR3aa: CASSRTESYTF; CDR3nt: TGTGCCAGCAGCCGGACAGAAAGCTACACCTTC; d_gene: .; v_gene: TRBV7-9; j_gene: TRBJ1-2; abundance: .